This TCR beta chain was captured in a study of blood T cell repertoires in COVID-19. This clone occurred a few times. The CDR3 contains 15 residues. V gave up 5 bases and J gave up 4 bases; unmatched junction bases: 5. Germline V CDR1 and CDR2: ENHRY, SYGVKD. Clones were read by immunoSEQ multiplex PCR, and TCRdb kept only the in-frame ones, dropping some. Seen here are about 200,000 clones, around 83% observed once, and the top ten hold over 10%. This clonotype was sampled from a human donor in a cohort sampled during active COVID-19. The chain carries TRBV10-3 and TRBJ2-2; 9 bases are a match to TRBD2. Sequencing used peripheral blood. The CDR3 sequence: CAISSGTSSTGELFF. The CDR3, as DNA: TGTGCCATCAGTTCAGGGACTAGCAGCACCGGGGAGCTGTTTTTT.